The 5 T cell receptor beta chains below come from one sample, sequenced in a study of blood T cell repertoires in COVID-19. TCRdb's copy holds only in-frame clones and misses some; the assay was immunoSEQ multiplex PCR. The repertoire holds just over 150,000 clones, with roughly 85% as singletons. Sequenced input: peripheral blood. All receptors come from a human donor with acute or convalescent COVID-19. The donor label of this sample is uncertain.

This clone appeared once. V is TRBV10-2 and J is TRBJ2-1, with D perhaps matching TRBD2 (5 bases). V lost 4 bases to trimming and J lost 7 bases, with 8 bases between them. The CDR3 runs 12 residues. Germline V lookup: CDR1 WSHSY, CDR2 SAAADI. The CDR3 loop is CASSGTLNEQFF. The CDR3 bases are TGCGCCAGCAGTGGGACTTTAAATGAGCAGTTCTTC.

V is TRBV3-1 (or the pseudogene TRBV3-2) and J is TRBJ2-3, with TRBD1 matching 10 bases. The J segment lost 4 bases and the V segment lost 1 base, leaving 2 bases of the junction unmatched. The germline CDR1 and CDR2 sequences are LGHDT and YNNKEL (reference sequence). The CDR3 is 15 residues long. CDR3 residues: CASSQAGQGPDTQYF. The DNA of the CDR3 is TGTGCCAGCAGCCAAGCGGGACAGGGGCCAGATACGCAGTATTTT.

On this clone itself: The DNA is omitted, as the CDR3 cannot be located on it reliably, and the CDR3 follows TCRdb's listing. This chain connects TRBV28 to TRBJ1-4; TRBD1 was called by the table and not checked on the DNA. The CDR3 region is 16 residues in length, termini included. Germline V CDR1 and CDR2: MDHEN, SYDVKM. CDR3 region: CASSLFGPGPGEKLFF.

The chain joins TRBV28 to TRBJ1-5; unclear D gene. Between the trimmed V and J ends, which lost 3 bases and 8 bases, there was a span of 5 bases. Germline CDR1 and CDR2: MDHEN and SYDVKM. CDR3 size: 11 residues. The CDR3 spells CASSLEEPQHF. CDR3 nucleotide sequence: TGTGCCAGCAGTTTGGAGGAGCCCCAGCATTTT.

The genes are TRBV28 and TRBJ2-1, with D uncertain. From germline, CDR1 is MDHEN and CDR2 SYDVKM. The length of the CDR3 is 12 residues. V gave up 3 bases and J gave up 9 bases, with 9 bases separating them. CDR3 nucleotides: TGTGCCAGCAGTTTGTCCTCCAGTGAGCAGTTCTTC. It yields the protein CASSLSSSEQFF.